This passage covers 31 T cell receptor beta chains from one sample sequenced in a study of T and B cells in COVID-19 patients. Each TRB amplification used about 220-500 ng of genomic DNA from blood. BIOMED2 TRB-A/B primer pools were used in multiplex TRB PCR. Via MiXCR, TCRdb re-called the multiplex PCR reads, giving one row per CDR3 protein. The sample has 20,000 to 30,000 distinct CDR3 sequences; about 31% are singletons. Input material: blood. The receptor source for this set is a human donor who had recovered from COVID-19.

Many counts were recorded for this clonotype. The chain uses TRBV6-5 and TRBJ2-3; possibly TRBD2 for D (6 bases). The CDR3 loop spans 15 amino acids. V was pared by 5 bases and J by 5 bases, with 17 bases between. Germline-derived CDR1 and CDR2 are MNHEY and SVGAGI. The CDR3 is CASSPRDGSVDTQYF. CDR3 sequence (DNA): TGTGCCAGCAGTCCCCGGGACGGGAGCGTAGATACGCAGTATTTT.

On this clonotype itself: Sequence at one end of the junction differs from germline and may be a read error. This rearrangement joins TRBV4-3 to TRBJ1-6; 8 positions agree with TRBD1. The germline V gene has CDR1 LGHNA and CDR2 YSLEER. This CDR3 contains 15 residues. The CDR3 nucleotides are TGCGCCAGCAGCCTAAACAGGGGGTATAATTCAGCCCTCCACTTT. As protein: CASSLNRGYNSALHF.

Only a few counts were recorded for this clonotype. This rearrangement joins TRBV4-3 to TRBJ2-7, with 12 bases identical to TRBD2. Unmatched junction bases numbered 6, after V lost 1 base and J lost 2 bases. Germline lookup yields CDR1 LGHNA and CDR2 YSLEER. This CDR3 is 17 amino acids long. The CDR3 is CASSQGLGLAGTYEQYF. In DNA form, the CDR3 reads TGCGCCAGCAGCCAAGGCCTTGGACTAGCGGGGACCTACGAGCAGTACTTC.

Sample share makes this clonotype medium-sized (0.01 to 0.1%). The chain couples TRBV19 to TRBJ2-3; possible D gene TRBD2, 7 bases. Between the trimmed V and J ends, which lost 2 bases and 7 bases, there was a span of 19 bases. Germline CDR1 LNHDA, CDR2 SQIVND (reference sequence). This CDR3 has 16 residues. The DNA for the CDR3 is TGTGCCAGTAGTATACCAGGGGCTACAGCGGGGCATACGCAGTATTTT. Protein product: CASSIPGATAGHTQYF.

The chain links TRBV28 to TRBJ2-6, with unresolved D. V lost 2 bases, J lost 0 bases, and 11 bases lay in between. In germline, CDR1 is MDHEN, CDR2 SYDVKM. CDR3 size: 17 residues. The DNA of the CDR3 is TGTGCCAGCAGTTTACAGCCAGGCGACTCTGGGGCCAACGTCCTGACTTTC. This encodes CASSLQPGDSGANVLTF.

This rearrangement joins TRBV27 to TRBJ2-5; 8 bases map to TRBD1. Germline CDR1 MNHEY, CDR2 SMNVEV (reference sequence). The V gene end was trimmed by 4 bases and the J gene end by 5 bases; junction bases not matched to a gene: 9. The CDR3 is made up of 15 amino acids. The CDR3 DNA is TGTGCCAGCAGTTCCAGGGGGCGCGTAGGGGAGACCCAGTACTTC. Its protein is CASSSRGRVGETQYF.

This chain joins TRBV28 and TRBJ2-1; the D call may be TRBD1 or TRBD2 (6 bases each). Germline CDR1 MDHEN, CDR2 SYDVKM. CDR3 length: 12 residues. The V and J ends lost 6 bases and 9 bases respectively, with 12 bases between them. CDR3 bases: TGTGCCAGCAGGATACAGGGAGGTGAGCAGTTCTTC. It yields the protein CASRIQGGEQFF.

The J gene is TRBJ1-1, the V gene TRBV20-1; D is undetermined. This CDR3 spans 13 amino acids. Between the trimmed V and J ends, which lost 5 bases and 6 bases, there was a span of 16 bases. CDR1 is DFQATT and CDR2 is SNEGSKA in the germline V gene (reference sequence). The CDR3 DNA is TGCAGTGCTGGACGAACGGACGGCTCTGAAGCTTTCTTT. Amino acids: CSAGRTDGSEAFF.

A few counts support this clonotype. The chain has TRBV24-1 and TRBJ2-3, with unresolved D. The CDR3 spans 14 residues. Germline CDR1 reads KGHDR; CDR2 reads SFDVKD. V lost 5 bases to trimming and J lost 6 bases, with 14 bases between them. The CDR3 region has the DNA TGTGCCACCAGTGGCCGGGTAAGGCCGGATACGCAGTATTTT. It codes for CATSGRVRPDTQYF.

A few counts support this clonotype. The V gene is TRBV19, the J gene TRBJ2-5, with a possible D match to TRBD2 (5 bases). Trimming pared 10 bases from V and 6 bases from J, leaving 18 bases between. The germline V gene has CDR1 LNHDA and CDR2 SQIVND (reference sequence). The CDR3 consists of 13 residues. CDR3 residues: CATSGNYLKTQYF. The CDR3 DNA follows: TGTGCCACATCGGGAAATTATTTAAAGACCCAGTACTTC.

In the case of this clonotype: Just one base apart from a much larger clone, this may be a read error. J is TRBJ2-3 and V is TRBV27; unclear D gene. The germline V gene has CDR1 MNHEY and CDR2 SMNVEV (reference sequence). CDR3 length equals 12 residues. V was cut by 6 bases and J by 7 bases, with 11 bases left in between. CDR3 sequence (DNA): TGTGCCAGCAGCCAACTGGATTATACGCAGTATTTT. It specifies CASSQLDYTQYF.

The CDR3 DNA follows: TGTGCCAGCAGTGAGTCAGGTTCCTATGGCTACACCTTC. Its protein is CASSESGSYGYTF. The V call is TRBV6-1, the J call TRBJ1-2; D unclear. V lost 3 bases and J 4 bases, leaving 9 bases between the germline ends. The CDR3 sequence is 13 residues long. Germline CDR1 and CDR2: MNHNS and SASEGT.

Of note for this clonotype: One end of the junction varies from germline; a read error may be responsible. This chain connects TRBV5-1 to TRBJ2-7; 7 bases agree with TRBD2. CDR3 length: 13 amino acids. CDR1 SGHRS and CDR2 YFSETQ come from the germline V gene. CDR3 DNA sequence: TGTGCCAGCAGACGGGGACTATCTAACGAGCAGTACTTC. Residues: CASRRGLSNEQYF.

The chain links TRBV5-4 to TRBJ2-1; D is possibly TRBD2 (5 bases). Trimming pared 4 bases from V and 4 bases from J, leaving 18 bases between. The CDR3 runs 16 residues. The germline V gene encodes CDR1 SGHNT and CDR2 YYREEE (reference sequence). The CDR3 DNA is TGTGCCAGCAGCCCGGACTCTCTCTCTGCTTACAATGAGCAGTTCTTC. Its protein product is CASSPDSLSAYNEQFF.

V and J are TRBV27 and TRBJ2-7; 7 bases align to TRBD1. The CDR3 spans 14 residues. J lost 4 bases, V lost 3 bases, and 6 bases had no gene match. Germline V gives CDR1 MNHEY, CDR2 SMNVEV (reference sequence). Here the CDR3 reads CASSLPDRVYEQYF. For the CDR3, the DNA is TGTGCCAGCAGTTTGCCAGACAGGGTATACGAGCAGTACTTC.

The V and J genes are TRBV6-1 and TRBJ1-1; 7 nucleotides line up with TRBD1. Germline CDR1 is MNHNS and CDR2 is SASEGT. V dropped 8 bases and J dropped 3; count of bases not matched to a gene: 9. The CDR3 extends over 14 amino acids. The CDR3 nucleotides are TGTGCCAGCCCCCGACAGGGCTGGGACACTGAAGCTTTCTTT. As protein: CASPRQGWDTEAFF.

Details on this clonotype: A junction boundary mismatches the germline segment, possibly from a read error. The rearrangement links TRBV20-1 to TRBJ1-5, with D perhaps matching TRBD1 (6 bases). The CDR3 length is 15 residues. Germline V gene lookup returns CDR1 DFQATT and CDR2 SNEGSKA (reference sequence). In DNA form, the CDR3 reads TGCAGTGCGGGGACAAGGGGTTATAGCAATCAGCCACAGCATTTT. Its translation is CSAGTRGYSNQPQHF.

This chain links TRBV12-3 or TRBV12-4 with TRBJ1-1; D is unclear. With 1 base removed from V and 6 bases from J, the gap between germline ends came to 6 bases. The CDR3 runs 12 residues. CDR3: CASSLVGSEAFF. As DNA, the CDR3 is TGTGCCAGCAGTTTAGTGGGCTCTGAAGCTTTCTTT.

This clonotype was detected many times. V gene TRBV30 combines with J gene TRBJ2-6; D remains ambiguous. The ends were cut back, 4 bases at V and 4 bases at J, with 5 bases in the middle. From germline, CDR1 is GTSNPN and CDR2 SVGIG (reference sequence). The CDR3 has 12 amino acids. CDR3 DNA: TGTGCCTGGACGGTCGGGGCCAACGTCCTGACTTTC. Protein: CAWTVGANVLTF.

The rearrangement links TRBV12-5 to TRBJ2-5, with 7 positions matching TRBD2. The CDR3 is 12 residues long. The germline V gene has CDR1 LGHNT and CDR2 FRNRAP. V lost 8 bases and J lost 5; bases outside the gene matches: 5. Here the CDR3 DNA reads TGTGCTAGTTCAAGCGGGACGGAGACCCAGTACTTC. Protein sequence: CASSSGTETQYF.

The CDR3 sequence is CASSLSGTGGAGARAQYF. The DNA for the CDR3 is TGTGCCAGCAGTTTATCAGGGACAGGGGGCGCGGGAGCCAGGGCCCAGTACTTC. This rearrangement joins TRBV27 to TRBJ2-5; 12 bases fit TRBD1. This CDR3 comprises 18 residues. Per germline, CDR1 MNHEY and CDR2 SMNVEV (reference sequence). J lost 9 bases, V lost 0 bases, and 14 bases had no gene match.

The chain is built from TRBV6-5 and TRBJ1-1; 7 bases map to TRBD1. The ends lost 7 bases at V and 5 bases at J; junction bases unmatched: 7. In germline, CDR1 is MNHEY, CDR2 SVGAGI. The CDR3 runs 13 residues. The CDR3 spells CASNPSGGTEAFF. DNA for the CDR3: TGTGCCAGCAACCCCTCAGGGGGTACTGAAGCTTTCTTT.

CDR3 in DNA: TGTGCCAGCAGTAGCGGGGGACAGGGTAATGAAAAACTGTTTTTT. Protein product: CASSSGGQGNEKLFF. This chain links TRBV7-9 with TRBJ1-4; 9 bases are shared with TRBD1. This CDR3 spans 15 amino acids. V dropped 6 bases and J dropped 4; count of bases not matched to a gene: 6. The germline gives CDR1 SEHNR, CDR2 FQNEAQ (reference sequence).

This clonotype has more than one count but fewer than ten. The rearrangement links TRBV5-1 to TRBJ2-3, with 7 bases that match TRBD2. Germline V gene sequence: CDR1 SGHRS, CDR2 YFSETQ. CDR3 length: 16 amino acids. Trimming took 0 bases from V and 3 from J; bases not matched to a gene: 7. CDR3 loop: CASSLGRTRATDTQYF. Written as DNA, the CDR3 is TGCGCCAGCAGCTTGGGACGGACTAGGGCTACAGATACGCAGTATTTT.

The chain combines TRBV20-1 with TRBJ2-5; no clear D. Trimming removed 8 bases from V and 4 bases from J, with 17 bases in between. Germline V gene lookup returns CDR1 DFQATT and CDR2 SNEGSKA (reference sequence). This CDR3 region has 13 residues. The CDR3 nucleotides are TGCAGTTTAAGTCGGGCAGTATTAGAGACCCAGTACTTC. Its protein product is CSLSRAVLETQYF.

In its sample, this clonotype was seen many times. The chain combines TRBV15 with TRBJ2-5, with TRBD2 matching 9 bases. V was clipped by 0 bases and J by 10 bases; unmatched bases: 6. Per the germline V gene, CDR1 is LNHNV and CDR2 is YYDKDF (reference sequence). CDR3 size: 14 residues. The CDR3 nucleotides read TGTGCCACCAGCAGAGATCCTAGCGGGAAAGACCAGTACTTC. This translates into CATSRDPSGKDQYF.

In this sample, this clonotype turned up many times. Here the CDR3 DNA reads TGTGCCAGTAGTATAGATCCCCCGGGACAGACCACAGATACGCAGTATTTT. As protein: CASSIDPPGQTTDTQYF. The J gene is TRBJ2-3, the V gene TRBV19, with 7 bases identical to TRBD1. This CDR3 region has 17 residues. Germline V gene lookup returns CDR1 LNHDA and CDR2 SQIVND (reference sequence). J was trimmed by 2 bases and V by 0 bases; bases with no gene match: 8.

The V gene is TRBV11-2, the J gene TRBJ2-1; D is possibly TRBD2 (7 bases). This CDR3 is 22 amino acids long. V gave up 1 base and J gave up 0 bases, with 28 bases separating them. The germline V gene has CDR1 SGHAT and CDR2 FQNNGV. CDR3: CASSLALRGPSGPRSSYNEQFF. The CDR3 DNA follows: TGTGCCAGCAGCTTAGCCTTGCGGGGGCCTAGCGGTCCCCGAAGCTCCTACAATGAGCAGTTCTTC.

This clonotype was observed a single time. The chain couples TRBV7-2 to TRBJ2-3; TRBD1 aligns across 7 bases. V lost 6 bases, J lost 8 bases, and 11 bases stayed unmatched. This CDR3 has 14 amino acids. The germline V gene encodes CDR1 SGHTA and CDR2 FQGNSA. CDR3 region: CASSRDSLQSTQYF. CDR3 nucleotides: TGTGCCAGCAGTCGGGACAGCTTACAGAGTACGCAGTATTTT.

This clonotype was seen a handful of times. The chain joins TRBV6-5 to TRBJ2-7; the D call may be TRBD1 or TRBD2 (5 bases each). This CDR3 comprises 13 residues. Germline V gene sequence: CDR1 MNHEY, CDR2 SVGAGI. V shed 5 bases and J shed 3 bases, with 11 bases lying between them. The CDR3 nucleotides read TGTGCCAGCAGTAATTTGGGGGACTACGAGCAGTACTTC. Encoded protein: CASSNLGDYEQYF.

Only a few counts were recorded for this clonotype. The gene calls are TRBV18 and TRBJ2-7; 14 bases map to TRBD2. Germline CDR1 is KGHSH and CDR2 is LQKENI. CDR3 length: 15 amino acids. V shed 4 bases and J 3 bases; nucleotides not matched to a gene: 2. CDR3 sequence (DNA): TGTGCCAGCTCACTGACTAGCGGGAGGGACTACGAGCAGTACTTC. Translating gives CASSLTSGRDYEQYF.